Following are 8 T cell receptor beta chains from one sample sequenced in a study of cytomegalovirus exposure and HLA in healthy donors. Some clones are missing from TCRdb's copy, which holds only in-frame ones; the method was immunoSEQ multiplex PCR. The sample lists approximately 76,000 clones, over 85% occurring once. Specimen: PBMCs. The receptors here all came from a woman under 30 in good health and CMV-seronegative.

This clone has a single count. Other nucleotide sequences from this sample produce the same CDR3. This CDR3 reads CAWSIGHGTGGYQPQHF. Here the CDR3 DNA reads TGTGCCTGGAGTATAGGTCACGGGACAGGGGGCTATCAGCCCCAGCATTTT. The chain links TRBV30 to TRBJ1-5, with 12 bases matching TRBD1. Germline V gene data show CDR1 as GTSNPN and CDR2 as SVGIG (reference sequence). This CDR3 is built from 17 residues. The J segment lost 5 bases and the V segment lost 2 bases, leaving 10 bases of the junction unmatched.

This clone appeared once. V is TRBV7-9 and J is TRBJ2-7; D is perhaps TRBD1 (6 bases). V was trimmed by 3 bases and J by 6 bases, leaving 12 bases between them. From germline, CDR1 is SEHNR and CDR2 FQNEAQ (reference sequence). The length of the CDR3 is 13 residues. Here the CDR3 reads CASSFTGLFEQYF. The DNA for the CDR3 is TGTGCCAGCAGCTTTACAGGGCTTTTCGAGCAGTACTTC.

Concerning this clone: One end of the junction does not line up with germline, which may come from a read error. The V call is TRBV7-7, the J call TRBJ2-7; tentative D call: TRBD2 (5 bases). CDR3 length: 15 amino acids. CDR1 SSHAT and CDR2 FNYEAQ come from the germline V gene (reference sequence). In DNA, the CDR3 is TGTGCTAGCAGCTTCGGGGTGGACGGCTCCTACGAGCAGTACTTC. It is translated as CASSFGVDGSYEQYF.

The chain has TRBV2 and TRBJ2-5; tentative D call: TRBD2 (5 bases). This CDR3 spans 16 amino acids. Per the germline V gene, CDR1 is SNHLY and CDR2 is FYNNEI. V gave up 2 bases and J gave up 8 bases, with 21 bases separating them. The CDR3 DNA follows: TGTGCCAGCAGTGAATTCGGTGCGGGCCGAGTGGATACCCAGTACTTC. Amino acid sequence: CASSEFGAGRVDTQYF.

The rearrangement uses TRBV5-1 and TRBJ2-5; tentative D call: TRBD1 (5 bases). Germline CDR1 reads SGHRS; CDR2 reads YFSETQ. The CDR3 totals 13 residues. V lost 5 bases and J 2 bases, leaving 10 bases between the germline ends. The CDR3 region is CASSRQKQETQYF. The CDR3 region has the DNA TGCGCCAGCAGTCGACAGAAACAAGAGACCCAGTACTTC.

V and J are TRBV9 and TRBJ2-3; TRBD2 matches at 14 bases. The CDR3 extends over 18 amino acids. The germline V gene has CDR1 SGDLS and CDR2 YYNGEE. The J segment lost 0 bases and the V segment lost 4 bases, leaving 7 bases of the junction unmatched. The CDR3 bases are TGTGCCAGCAGCACTCCGGGACTAGCGGGGGATAGCACAGATACGCAGTATTTT. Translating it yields CASSTPGLAGDSTDTQYF.

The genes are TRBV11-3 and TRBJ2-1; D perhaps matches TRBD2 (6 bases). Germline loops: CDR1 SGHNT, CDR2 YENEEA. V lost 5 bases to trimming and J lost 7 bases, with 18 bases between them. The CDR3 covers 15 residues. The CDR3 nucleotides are TGTGCCAGCAGCACCCGCGGCGGGATCTGGAATGAGCAGTTCTTC. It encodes CASSTRGGIWNEQFF.

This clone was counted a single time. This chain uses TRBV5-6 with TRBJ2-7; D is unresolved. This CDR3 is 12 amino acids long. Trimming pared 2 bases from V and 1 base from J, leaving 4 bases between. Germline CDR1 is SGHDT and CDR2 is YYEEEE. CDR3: CASSLLSYEQYF. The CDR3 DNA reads TGTGCCAGCAGCTTACTTTCCTACGAGCAGTACTTC.